These 17 T cell receptor beta chains share one sample of origin, sequenced in a study of shared clonotypes between healthy human individuals. Repertoires were generated with immunoSEQ multiplex PCR, while TCRdb's copy carries only in-frame clones and drops some. The sample holds 2 million to 2.5 million clones; less than 95% are singletons and the top ten take roughly 1%. Cells designated naive CD8 were CD45RO-negative and were positively selected for CCR7, with terminally differentiated effector memory CD45RA+ cells excluded. The specimen was naive CD8+ T cells sorted from blood. All receptors come from a man between 18 and 35 years old in good health.

This clone was seen just once. The sample carries other DNA sequences with the same CDR3. The rearrangement links TRBV2 to TRBJ2-3, with 9 bases fitting TRBD2. The CDR3 is 15 residues long. Germline V gene sequence: CDR1 SNHLY, CDR2 FYNNEI. J was trimmed by 1 base and V by 1 base; bases with no gene match: 0. DNA of the CDR3: TGTGCCAGCAGTGAAGGACTAGCGGGCACAGATACGCAGTATTTT. Translated, it gives CASSEGLAGTDTQYF.

The rearrangement links TRBV10-1 to TRBJ2-1; weak D call: TRBD2 (5 bases). The CDR3 is made up of 13 amino acids. Per the germline V gene, CDR1 is WNHNN and CDR2 is SYGVQD (reference sequence). The V end was cut by 3 bases, the J end by 7 bases, with 10 bases between. For the CDR3, the DNA is TGCGCCAGCAGTGATTCCGGGGTAAATGAGCAGTTCTTC. Translating gives CASSDSGVNEQFF.

The count of this clone is one. The chain carries TRBV10-3 and TRBJ2-2; D gene unclear. Germline CDR1 ENHRY, CDR2 SYGVKD. Between the trimmed V and J ends, which lost 7 bases and 2 bases, there was a span of 5 bases. CDR3 size: 12 residues. Here the CDR3 reads CAITTNTGELFF. The CDR3 bases are TGTGCCATCACTACCAACACCGGGGAGCTGTTTTTT.

About this clone itself: The same CDR3 is also encoded by other DNA sequences in this sample. The rearrangement uses TRBV9 and TRBJ1-5; possible D gene TRBD1, 5 bases. The CDR3 runs to 15 residues. Trimming pared 0 bases from V and 3 bases from J, leaving 10 bases between. The V gene's germline CDR1 is SGDLS and CDR2 YYNGEE. CDR3: CASSVGAGLNQPQHF. DNA for the CDR3: TGTGCCAGCAGCGTAGGGGCAGGGCTCAATCAGCCCCAGCATTTT.

Turning to this clone: Other DNA sequences of this sample code for an identical CDR3. V and J are TRBV30 and TRBJ2-7; 7 bases line up with TRBD2. The CDR3 spans 13 residues. Germline lookup yields CDR1 GTSNPN and CDR2 SVGIG (reference sequence). V dropped 0 bases and J dropped 3; count of bases not matched to a gene: 2. This chain's CDR3 is CAWSVGGNYEQYF. The CDR3 DNA reads as TGTGCCTGGAGTGTCGGGGGGAACTACGAGCAGTACTTC. Combining the CDR3 with reference TRBV30 and TRBJ2-7 gives the whole variable domain SQTIHQWPATLVQPVGSPLSLECTVEGTSNPNLYWYRQAAGRGLQLLFYSVGIGQISSEVPQNLSASRPQDRQFILSSKKLLLSDSGFYLCAWSVGGNYEQYFGPGTRLTVT.

As for this clone: Distinct nucleotide sequences in the sample also encode this CDR3. The chain joins TRBV28 to TRBJ2-2, with 8 positions matching TRBD2. This CDR3 spans 15 amino acids. Unmatched junction bases numbered 8, after V lost 5 bases and J lost 6 bases. CDR1 and CDR2 from the germline V gene are MDHEN and SYDVKM. CDR3 DNA: TGTGCCAGCAGTCTCCGGGGGGGCCCCCCCGGGGAGCTGTTTTTT. This sequence encodes CASSLRGGPPGELFF.

About this clone: In the same sample, other DNA sequences code for this CDR3. The CDR3 loop is CASSLAGPSYEQYF. Written as DNA, the CDR3 is TGTGCCAGCAGCTTAGCGGGGCCCTCCTACGAGCAGTACTTC. The J gene is TRBJ2-7, the V gene TRBV7-2; possibly TRBD1 for D (5 bases). The CDR3 covers 14 residues. In germline, CDR1 is SGHTA, CDR2 FQGNSA. Trimming shortened V by 0 bases and J by 0 bases, and 6 bases separated the two germline ends.

The CDR3 loop reads CASSYNRDASYEQYF. Written as DNA, the CDR3 is TGTGCCAGCAGTTACAACAGGGACGCATCCTACGAGCAGTACTTC. The chain uses TRBV6-6 and TRBJ2-7; perhaps TRBD1 as D (6 bases). Trimming took 2 bases from V and 1 from J, leaving 12 bases between them. This CDR3 region has 15 residues. Germline loops: CDR1 MNHNY, CDR2 SVGAGI (reference sequence).

This chain connects TRBV14 to TRBJ2-7; D gene ambiguous. V gave up 0 bases and J gave up 0 bases, with 12 bases separating them. Germline assignment: CDR1 SGHDN and CDR2 FVKESK. This CDR3 spans 16 amino acids. DNA for the CDR3: TGTGCCAGCAGCCAAGAGGTCCTTGGTAACTCCTACGAGCAGTACTTC. This sequence encodes CASSQEVLGNSYEQYF. The variable domain in full, with the rest retrieved from reference TRBV14 and TRBJ2-7, is EAGVTQFPSHSVIEKGQTVTLRCDPISGHDNLYWYRRVMGKEIKFLLHFVKESKQDESGMPNNRFLAERTGGTYSTLKVQPAELEDSGVYFCASSQEVLGNSYEQYFGPGTRLTVT.

The table lists this clone with a few counts. The genes are TRBV7-2 and TRBJ2-7; D not resolved. This CDR3 is 13 amino acids long. Germline CDR1 SGHTA, CDR2 FQGNSA. The ends were cut back, 7 bases at V and 3 bases at J, with 13 bases in the middle. The CDR3 DNA sequence: TGTGCCAGCACTCCTACTCCCGGCTACGAGCAGTACTTC. Encoded protein: CASTPTPGYEQYF.

The DNA for the CDR3 is TGCGCCAGCAGCCAAGCCAAAGGGGCTGAAGCTTTCTTT. Its translation is CASSQAKGAEAFF. The chain links TRBV4-1 to TRBJ1-1; possibly TRBD1 for D (5 bases). The CDR3 is 13 amino acids. V was cut by 1 base and J by 6 bases, with 9 bases left in between. The germline V gene encodes CDR1 MGHRA and CDR2 YSYEKL.

This clone appeared a single time. The chain is built from TRBV4-1 and TRBJ2-1; TRBD1 aligns across 7 bases. Germline V gene sequence: CDR1 MGHRA, CDR2 YSYEKL. The CDR3 is made up of 16 amino acids. J was trimmed by 7 bases and V by 0 bases; bases with no gene match: 9. The CDR3 nucleotides are TGCGCCAGCAGCCAAGATCAAGTGACAGGGATTAATGAGCAGTTCTTC. Protein sequence: CASSQDQVTGINEQFF.

The chain joins TRBV29-1 to TRBJ1-3; D gene uncertain. This CDR3 contains 14 residues. V was trimmed by 7 bases and J by 4 bases, leaving 17 bases between them. The germline gives CDR1 SQVTM, CDR2 ANQGSEA. The CDR3 DNA follows: TGCAGCGCGAGCATGAGGGCGGAAGGAAACACCATATATTTT. Its translation is CSASMRAEGNTIYF. Filled out from reference TRBV29-1 and TRBJ1-3, the complete variable domain reads SAVISQKPSRDICQRGTSLTIQCQVDSQVTMMFWYRQQPGQSLTLIATANQGSEATYESGFVIDKFPISRPNLTFSTLTVSNMSPEDSSIYLCSASMRAEGNTIYFGEGSWLTVV.

CDR3 in amino acids: CATQKGQGAETQYF. CDR3 DNA: TGTGCCACCCAAAAGGGACAGGGAGCAGAGACCCAGTACTTC. The chain joins TRBV7-9 to TRBJ2-5; 9 positions agree with TRBD1. CDR1 is SEHNR, CDR2 FQNEAQ, per germline (reference sequence). V was pared by 10 bases and J by 4 bases, with 10 bases of the junction left unmatched. The CDR3 contains 14 residues. Full variable domain (missing parts from reference TRBV7-9 and TRBJ2-5): DTGVSQNPRHKITKRGQNVTFRCDPISEHNRLYWYRQTLGQGPEFLTYFQNEAQLEKSRLLSDRFSAERPKGSFSTLEIQRTEQGDSAMYLCATQKGQGAETQYFGPGTRLLVL.

The chain joins TRBV19 to TRBJ1-2; D is perhaps TRBD1 (6 bases). The CDR3 is 14 amino acids. Germline V lookup: CDR1 LNHDA, CDR2 SQIVND (reference sequence). V shed 5 bases and J shed 6 bases, with 16 bases lying between them. The CDR3 DNA reads as TGTGCCAGTAGTCTCTGGGGGGCTGATGATGGCTACACCTTC. This encodes CASSLWGADDGYTF.

This clone showed up just once. This rearrangement joins TRBV5-6 to TRBJ2-2; 10 bases align to TRBD1. Unmatched junction bases numbered 7, after V lost 7 bases and J lost 4 bases. Germline assignment: CDR1 SGHDT and CDR2 YYEEEE. There are 15 residues in the CDR3. In nucleotides, the CDR3 is TGTGCCAGCCACTGGGGGACAGGGGTCACCGGGGAGCTGTTTTTT. This gives the protein CASHWGTGVTGELFF.

This chain connects TRBV25-1 to TRBJ1-2; D might be TRBD1 (6 bases). V was pared by 6 bases and J by 10 bases, with 18 bases between. Germline V gene data show CDR1 as MGHDK and CDR2 as SYGVNS. This CDR3 is built from 13 residues. The chain's CDR3 is CASRPTGGQIYTF. The CDR3 DNA reads as TGTGCCAGCAGGCCCACGGGGGGGCAAATCTACACCTTC.